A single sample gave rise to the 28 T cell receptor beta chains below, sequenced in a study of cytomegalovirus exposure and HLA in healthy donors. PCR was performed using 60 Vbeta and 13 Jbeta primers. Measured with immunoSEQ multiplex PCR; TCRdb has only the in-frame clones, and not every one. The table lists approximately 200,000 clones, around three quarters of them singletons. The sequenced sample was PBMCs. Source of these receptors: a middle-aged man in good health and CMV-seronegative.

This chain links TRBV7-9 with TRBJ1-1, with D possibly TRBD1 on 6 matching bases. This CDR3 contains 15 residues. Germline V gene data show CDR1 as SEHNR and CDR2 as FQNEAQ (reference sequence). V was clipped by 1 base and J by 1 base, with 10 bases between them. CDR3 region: CASSLGWDTNTEAFF. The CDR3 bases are TGTGCCAGCAGCTTAGGGTGGGACACGAACACTGAAGCTTTCTTT.

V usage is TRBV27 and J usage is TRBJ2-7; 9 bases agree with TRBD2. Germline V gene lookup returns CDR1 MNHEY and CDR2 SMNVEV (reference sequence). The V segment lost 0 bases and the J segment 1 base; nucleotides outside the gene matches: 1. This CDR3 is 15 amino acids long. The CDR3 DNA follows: TGTGCCAGCAGTTTATCTAGCGGGAGTTCCTACGAGCAGTACTTC. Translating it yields CASSLSSGSSYEQYF.

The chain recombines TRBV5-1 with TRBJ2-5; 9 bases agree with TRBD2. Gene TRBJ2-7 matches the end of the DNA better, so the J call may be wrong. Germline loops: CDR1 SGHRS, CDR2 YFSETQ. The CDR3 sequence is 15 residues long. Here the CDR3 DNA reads TGCGCCAGCAGCTTGGGGCTAGCGGGAAATTACGAGCAGTACTTC. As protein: CASSLGLAGNYEQYF.

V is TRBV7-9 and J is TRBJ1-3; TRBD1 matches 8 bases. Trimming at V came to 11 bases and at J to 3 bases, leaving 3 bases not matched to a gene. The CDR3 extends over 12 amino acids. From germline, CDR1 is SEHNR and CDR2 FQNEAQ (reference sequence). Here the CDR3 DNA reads TGTGCCGACGACAGGGGTGGAAACACCATATATTTT. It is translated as CADDRGGNTIYF.

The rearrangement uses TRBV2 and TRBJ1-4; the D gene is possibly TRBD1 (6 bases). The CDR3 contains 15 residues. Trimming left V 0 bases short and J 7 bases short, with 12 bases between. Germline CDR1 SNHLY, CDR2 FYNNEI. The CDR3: CASSEAKGGGEKLFF. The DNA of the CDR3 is TGTGCCAGCAGTGAAGCCAAGGGAGGGGGTGAAAAACTGTTTTTT.

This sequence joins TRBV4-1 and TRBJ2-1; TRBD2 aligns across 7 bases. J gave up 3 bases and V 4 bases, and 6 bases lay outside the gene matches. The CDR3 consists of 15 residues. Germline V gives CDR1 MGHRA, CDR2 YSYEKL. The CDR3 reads CASSPGLVVYNEQFF. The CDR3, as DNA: TGCGCCAGCAGCCCCGGACTAGTTGTCTACAATGAGCAGTTCTTC.

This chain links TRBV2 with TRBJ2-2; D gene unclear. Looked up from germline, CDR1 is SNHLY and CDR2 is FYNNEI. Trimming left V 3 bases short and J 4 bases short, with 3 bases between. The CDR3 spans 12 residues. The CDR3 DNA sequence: TGTGCCAGCAGTGACTCCACCGGGGAGCTGTTTTTT. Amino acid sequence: CASSDSTGELFF.

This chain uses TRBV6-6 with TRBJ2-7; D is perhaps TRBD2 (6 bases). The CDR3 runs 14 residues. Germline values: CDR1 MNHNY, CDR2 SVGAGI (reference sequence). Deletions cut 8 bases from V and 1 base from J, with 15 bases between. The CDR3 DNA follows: TGTGCCAGCCAGTCAAGGCGGGAATCCTACGAGCAGTACTTC. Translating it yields CASQSRRESYEQYF.

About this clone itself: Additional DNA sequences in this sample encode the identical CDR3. CDR3 protein: CASRDRGNQPQHF. CDR3 bases: TGTGCCAGTAGGGACAGAGGCAATCAGCCCCAGCATTTT. The chain uses TRBV19 and TRBJ1-5, with a weak D call TRBD1 (6 bases). The CDR3 consists of 13 residues. Deletions cut 6 bases from V and 2 bases from J, with 8 bases between. The germline V gene encodes CDR1 LNHDA and CDR2 SQIVND (reference sequence).

CDR3 DNA sequence: TGTGCCAGTAGTGGGGGACTAGCAACAGATACGCAGTATTTT. It is translated as CASSGGLATDTQYF. J is TRBJ2-3 and V is TRBV19, with 9 bases matching TRBD2. Germline V lookup: CDR1 LNHDA, CDR2 SQIVND (reference sequence). V shed 5 bases, J shed 3 bases, and the junction held 3 bases outside the gene matches. The CDR3 sequence is 14 residues long.

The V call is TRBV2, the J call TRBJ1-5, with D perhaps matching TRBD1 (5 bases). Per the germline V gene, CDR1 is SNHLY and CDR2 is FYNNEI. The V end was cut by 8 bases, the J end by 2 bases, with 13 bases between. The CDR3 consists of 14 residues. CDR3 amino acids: CASFTGCGNQPQHF. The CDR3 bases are TGTGCCAGCTTTACAGGATGCGGCAATCAGCCCCAGCATTTT.

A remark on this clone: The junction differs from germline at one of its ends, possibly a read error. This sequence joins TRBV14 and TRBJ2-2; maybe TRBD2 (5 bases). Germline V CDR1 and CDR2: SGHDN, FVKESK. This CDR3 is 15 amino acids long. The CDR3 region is CASSPVQSNTGKLFF. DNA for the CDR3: TGTGCCAGCAGCCCTGTACAGTCGAACACCGGGAAGCTGTTTTTT.

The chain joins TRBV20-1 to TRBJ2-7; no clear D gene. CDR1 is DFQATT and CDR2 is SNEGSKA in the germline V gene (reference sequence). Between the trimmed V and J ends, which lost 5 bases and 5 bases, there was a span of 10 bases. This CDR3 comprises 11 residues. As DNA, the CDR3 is TGCAGTGCTGACCCTCGGGACGAGCAGTACTTC. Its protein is CSADPRDEQYF.

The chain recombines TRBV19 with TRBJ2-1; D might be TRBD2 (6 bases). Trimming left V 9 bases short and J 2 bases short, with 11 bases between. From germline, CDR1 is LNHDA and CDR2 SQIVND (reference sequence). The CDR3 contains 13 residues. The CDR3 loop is CASKTGAYNEQFF. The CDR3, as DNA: TGTGCCAGCAAGACGGGGGCCTACAATGAGCAGTTCTTC.

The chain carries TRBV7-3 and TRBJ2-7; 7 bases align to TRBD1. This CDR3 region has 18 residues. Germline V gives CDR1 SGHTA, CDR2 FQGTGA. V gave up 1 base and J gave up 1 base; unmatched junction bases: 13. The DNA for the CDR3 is TGTGCCAGCAGCTTAAGGGTAAGGGACAGCGCCCTTTCCTACGAGCAGTACTTC. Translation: CASSLRVRDSALSYEQYF.

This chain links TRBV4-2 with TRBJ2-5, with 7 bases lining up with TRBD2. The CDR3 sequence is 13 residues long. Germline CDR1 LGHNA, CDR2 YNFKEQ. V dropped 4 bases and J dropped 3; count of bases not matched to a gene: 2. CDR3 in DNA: TGTGCCAGCAGCCGGGGGGGGGAAGAGACCCAGTACTTC. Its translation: CASSRGGEETQYF.

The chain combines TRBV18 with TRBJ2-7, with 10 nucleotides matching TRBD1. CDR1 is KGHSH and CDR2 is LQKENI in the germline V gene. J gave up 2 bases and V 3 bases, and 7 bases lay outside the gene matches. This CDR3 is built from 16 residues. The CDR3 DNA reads TGTGCCAGCTCACCTACGGACAGGGGGACACCCTACGAGCAGTACTTC. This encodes CASSPTDRGTPYEQYF.

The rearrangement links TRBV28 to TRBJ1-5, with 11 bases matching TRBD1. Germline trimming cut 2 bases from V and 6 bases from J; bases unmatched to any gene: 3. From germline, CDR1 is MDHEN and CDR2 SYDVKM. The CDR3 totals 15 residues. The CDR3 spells CASSLRTGGVQPQHF. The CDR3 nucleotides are TGTGCCAGCAGTTTACGGACAGGGGGCGTTCAGCCCCAGCATTTT.

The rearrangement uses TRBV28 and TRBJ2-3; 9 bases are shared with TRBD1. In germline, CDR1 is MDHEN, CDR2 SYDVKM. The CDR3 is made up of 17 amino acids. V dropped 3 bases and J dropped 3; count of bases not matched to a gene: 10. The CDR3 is CASSFPRDRAITDTQYF. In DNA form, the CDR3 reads TGTGCCAGCAGTTTCCCCCGGGACAGGGCTATTACAGATACGCAGTATTTT.

The CDR3 nucleotides read TGTGCCACCCGGACCCAGGGGGCCCAAGAGACCCAGTACTTC. It yields the protein CATRTQGAQETQYF. This chain connects TRBV10-3 to TRBJ2-5, with 8 nucleotides matching TRBD1. This CDR3 spans 14 amino acids. The V gene's germline CDR1 is ENHRY and CDR2 SYGVKD. With V trimmed by 10 bases and J by 1 base, 8 bases remained unmatched.

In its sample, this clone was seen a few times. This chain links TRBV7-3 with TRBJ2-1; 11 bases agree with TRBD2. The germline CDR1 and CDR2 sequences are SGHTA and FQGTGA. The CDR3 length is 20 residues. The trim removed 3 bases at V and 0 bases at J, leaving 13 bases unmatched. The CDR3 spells CASSFWGGLAGGGSYNEQFF. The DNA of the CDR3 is TGTGCCAGCAGCTTTTGGGGGGGGCTAGCGGGAGGTGGCTCCTACAATGAGCAGTTCTTC.

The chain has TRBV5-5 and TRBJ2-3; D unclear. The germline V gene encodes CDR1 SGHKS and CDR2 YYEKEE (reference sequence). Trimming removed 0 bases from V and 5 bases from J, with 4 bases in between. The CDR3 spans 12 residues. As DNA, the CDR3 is TGTGCCAGCAGCTTGGGAGTAGATACGCAGTATTTT. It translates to CASSLGVDTQYF.

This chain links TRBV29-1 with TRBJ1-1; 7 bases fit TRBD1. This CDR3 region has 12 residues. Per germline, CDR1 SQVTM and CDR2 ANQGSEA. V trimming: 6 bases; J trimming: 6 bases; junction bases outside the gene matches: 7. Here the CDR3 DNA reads TGCAGCGTCGCCACAGGGGCGGCTGAAGCTTTCTTT. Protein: CSVATGAAEAFF.

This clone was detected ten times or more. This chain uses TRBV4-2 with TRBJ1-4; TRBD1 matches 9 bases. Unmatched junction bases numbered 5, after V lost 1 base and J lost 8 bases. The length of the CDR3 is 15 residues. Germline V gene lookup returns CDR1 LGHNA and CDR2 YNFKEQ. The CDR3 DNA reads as TGTGCCAGCAGCCAAGCACAGGGGGCAGGAGAAAAACTGTTTTTT. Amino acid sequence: CASSQAQGAGEKLFF.

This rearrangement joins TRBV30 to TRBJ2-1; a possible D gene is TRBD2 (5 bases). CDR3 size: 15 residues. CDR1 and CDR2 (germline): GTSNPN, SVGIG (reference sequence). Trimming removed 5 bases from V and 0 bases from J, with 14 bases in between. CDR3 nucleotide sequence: TGTGCCTGGGATACGAGCGGAGGCTCCTACAATGAGCAGTTCTTC. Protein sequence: CAWDTSGGSYNEQFF.

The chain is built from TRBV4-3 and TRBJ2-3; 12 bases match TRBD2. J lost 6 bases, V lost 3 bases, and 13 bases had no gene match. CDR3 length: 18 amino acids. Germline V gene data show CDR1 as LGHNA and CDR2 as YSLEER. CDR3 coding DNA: TGCGCCAGCAGCCACAACCAGGCTAGCGGGGGGGGTGGGGATACGCAGTATTTT. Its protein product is CASSHNQASGGGGDTQYF.

The CDR3 nucleotides are TGCGCCAGCAGCCAAGGCCCCGGTTCCGCCGGGGAGCTGTTTTTT. Its protein product is CASSQGPGSAGELFF. The chain links TRBV4-3 to TRBJ2-2; no reliable D call. Trimming stripped 1 base from V and 6 bases from J, with 12 bases between. Germline CDR1 LGHNA, CDR2 YSLEER. The CDR3 extends over 15 amino acids.

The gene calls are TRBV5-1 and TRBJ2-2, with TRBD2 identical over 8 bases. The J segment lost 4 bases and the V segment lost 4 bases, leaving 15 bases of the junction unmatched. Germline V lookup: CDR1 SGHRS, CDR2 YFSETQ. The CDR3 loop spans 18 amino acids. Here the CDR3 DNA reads TGCGCCAGCAGCCTCCTACTGCGAGCGGGAGACCTCACCGGGGAGCTGTTTTTT. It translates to CASSLLLRAGDLTGELFF.